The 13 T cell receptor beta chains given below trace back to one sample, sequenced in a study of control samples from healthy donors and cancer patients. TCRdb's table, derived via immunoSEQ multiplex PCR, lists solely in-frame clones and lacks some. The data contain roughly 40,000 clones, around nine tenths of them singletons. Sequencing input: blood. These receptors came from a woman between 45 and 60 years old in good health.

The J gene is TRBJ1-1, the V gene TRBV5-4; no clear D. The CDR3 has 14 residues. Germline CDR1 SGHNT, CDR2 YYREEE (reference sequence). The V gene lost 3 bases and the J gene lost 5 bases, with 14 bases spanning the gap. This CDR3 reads CASSSEARSTEAFF. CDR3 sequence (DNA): TGTGCCAGCAGCTCAGAAGCGAGGAGTACTGAAGCTTTCTTT.

The CDR3 DNA follows: TGTGCCATCAGTGACAGGGAGAAGAACACTGAAGCTTTCTTT. Protein product: CAISDREKNTEAFF. The rearrangement links TRBV10-3 to TRBJ1-1, with D perhaps matching TRBD1 (5 bases). Germline V gives CDR1 ENHRY, CDR2 SYGVKD. The CDR3 is made up of 14 amino acids. V was cut by 3 bases and J by 1 base, with 9 bases left in between.

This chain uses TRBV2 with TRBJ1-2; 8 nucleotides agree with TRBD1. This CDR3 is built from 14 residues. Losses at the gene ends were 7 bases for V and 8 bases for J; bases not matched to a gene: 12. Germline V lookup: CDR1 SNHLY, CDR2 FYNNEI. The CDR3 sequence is CASKFEDRVEGYTF. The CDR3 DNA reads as TGTGCCAGCAAATTTGAGGACAGGGTAGAGGGCTACACCTTC.

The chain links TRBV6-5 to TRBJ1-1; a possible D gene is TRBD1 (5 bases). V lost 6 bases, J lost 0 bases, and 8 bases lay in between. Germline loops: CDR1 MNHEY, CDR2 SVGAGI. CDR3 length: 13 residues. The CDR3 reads CASRGRLNTEAFF. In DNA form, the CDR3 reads TGTGCCAGCAGGGGACGGCTGAACACTGAAGCTTTCTTT.

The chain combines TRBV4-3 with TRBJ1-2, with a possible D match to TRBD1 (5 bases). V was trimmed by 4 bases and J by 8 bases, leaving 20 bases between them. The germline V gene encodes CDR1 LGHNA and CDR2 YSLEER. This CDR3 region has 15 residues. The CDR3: CASSRGGDISAGYTF. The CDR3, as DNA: TGCGCCAGCAGCCGGGGGGGAGATATATCCGCCGGCTACACCTTC.

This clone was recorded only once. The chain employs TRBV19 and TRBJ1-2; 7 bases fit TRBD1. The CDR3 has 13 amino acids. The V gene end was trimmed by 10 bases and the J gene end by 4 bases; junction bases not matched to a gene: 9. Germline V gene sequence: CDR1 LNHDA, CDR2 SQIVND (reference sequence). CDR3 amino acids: CATSDRAPYGYTF. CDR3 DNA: TGTGCCACCTCAGACAGGGCTCCCTATGGCTACACCTTC. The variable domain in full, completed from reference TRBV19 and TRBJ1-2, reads DGGITQSPKYLFRKEGQNVTLSCEQNLNHDAMYWYRQDPGQGLRLIYYSQIVNDFQKGDIAEGYSVSREKKESFPLTVTSAQKNPTAFYLCATSDRAPYGYTFGSGTRLTVV.

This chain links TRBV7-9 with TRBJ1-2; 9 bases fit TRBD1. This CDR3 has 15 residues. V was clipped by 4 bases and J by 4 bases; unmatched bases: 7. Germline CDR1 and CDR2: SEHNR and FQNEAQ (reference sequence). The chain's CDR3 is CASSWGQGGIYGYTF. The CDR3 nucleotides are TGTGCCAGCAGCTGGGGACAGGGAGGGATCTATGGCTACACCTTC.

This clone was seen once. CDR3 amino acids: CASSVSTGKAFF. The CDR3 DNA reads as TGTGCCAGCAGCGTTTCGACAGGGAAAGCTTTCTTT. The J gene is TRBJ1-1, the V gene TRBV9; 7 nucleotides match TRBD1. After removal of 2 bases from V and 9 bases from J, the junction contained 4 bases not matched to a gene. The germline V gene encodes CDR1 SGDLS and CDR2 YYNGEE. CDR3 size: 12 residues.

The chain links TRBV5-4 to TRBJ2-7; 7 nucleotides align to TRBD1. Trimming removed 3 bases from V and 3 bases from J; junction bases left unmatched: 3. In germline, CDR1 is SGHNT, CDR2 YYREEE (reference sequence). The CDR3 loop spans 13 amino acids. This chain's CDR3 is CASSSGTDYEQYF. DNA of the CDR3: TGTGCCAGCAGCTCCGGGACAGACTACGAGCAGTACTTC.

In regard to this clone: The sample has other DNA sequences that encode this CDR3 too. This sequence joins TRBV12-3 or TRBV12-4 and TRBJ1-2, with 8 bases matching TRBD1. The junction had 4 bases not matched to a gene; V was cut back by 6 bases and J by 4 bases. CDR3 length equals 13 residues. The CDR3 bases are TGTGCCAGCAGCTTGGACAGGGTCTATGGCTACACCTTC. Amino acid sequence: CASSLDRVYGYTF.

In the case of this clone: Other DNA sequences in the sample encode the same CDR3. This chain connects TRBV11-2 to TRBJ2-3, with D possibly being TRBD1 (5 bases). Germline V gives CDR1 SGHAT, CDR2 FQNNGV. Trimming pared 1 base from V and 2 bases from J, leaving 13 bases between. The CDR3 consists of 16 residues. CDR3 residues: CASSLGMLQDTDTQYF. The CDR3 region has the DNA TGTGCCAGCAGCTTAGGGATGCTACAGGACACAGATACGCAGTATTTT.

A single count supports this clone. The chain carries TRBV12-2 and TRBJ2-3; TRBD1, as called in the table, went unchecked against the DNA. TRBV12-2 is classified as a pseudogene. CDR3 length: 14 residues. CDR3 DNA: TGTGCAAGTCGCTGGACAGGGACCCCAGATACGCAGTATTTT. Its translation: CASRWTGTPDTQYF.

This CDR3 is CASSLPTAGEQYF. For the CDR3, the DNA is TGTGCCAGCAGTTTACCAACGGCGGGTGAGCAGTACTTC. The chain carries TRBV27 and TRBJ2-7; perhaps TRBD2 as D (5 bases). This CDR3 spans 13 amino acids. V was pared by 2 bases and J by 7 bases, with 12 bases between. Germline loops: CDR1 MNHEY, CDR2 SMNVEV (reference sequence).